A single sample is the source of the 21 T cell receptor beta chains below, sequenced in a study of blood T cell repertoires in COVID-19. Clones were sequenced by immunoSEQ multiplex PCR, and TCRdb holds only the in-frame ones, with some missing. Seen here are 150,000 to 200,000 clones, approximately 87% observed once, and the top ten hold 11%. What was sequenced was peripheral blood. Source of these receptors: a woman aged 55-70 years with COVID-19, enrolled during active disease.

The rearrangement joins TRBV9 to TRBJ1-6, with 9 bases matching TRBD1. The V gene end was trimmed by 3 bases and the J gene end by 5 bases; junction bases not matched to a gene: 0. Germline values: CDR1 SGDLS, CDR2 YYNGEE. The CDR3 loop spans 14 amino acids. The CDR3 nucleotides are TGTGCCAGCAGCGGGACAGGGGATAATTCACCCCTCCACTTT. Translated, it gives CASSGTGDNSPLHF.

The CDR3 sequence: CASGAGTGNGYTF. Here the CDR3 DNA reads TGTGCCAGCGGAGCCGGGACAGGGAATGGCTACACCTTC. J is TRBJ1-2 and V is TRBV7-2, with 9 positions matching TRBD1. The CDR3 covers 13 residues. V was clipped by 8 bases and J by 6 bases; unmatched bases: 7. The germline V gene encodes CDR1 SGHTA and CDR2 FQGNSA.

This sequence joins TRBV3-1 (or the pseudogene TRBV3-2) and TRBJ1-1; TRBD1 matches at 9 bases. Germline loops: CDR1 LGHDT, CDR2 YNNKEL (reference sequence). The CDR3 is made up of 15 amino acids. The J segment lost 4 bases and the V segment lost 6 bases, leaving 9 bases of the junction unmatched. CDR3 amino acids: CASSLGQGLFTEAFF. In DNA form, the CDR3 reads TGTGCCAGCAGTCTGGGACAGGGCCTTTTCACTGAAGCTTTCTTT.

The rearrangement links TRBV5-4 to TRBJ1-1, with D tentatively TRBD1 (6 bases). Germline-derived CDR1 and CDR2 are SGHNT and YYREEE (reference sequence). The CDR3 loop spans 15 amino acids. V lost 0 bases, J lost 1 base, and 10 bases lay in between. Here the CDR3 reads CASSLEGVPNTEAFF. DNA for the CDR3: TGTGCCAGCAGCTTGGAGGGGGTGCCGAACACTGAAGCTTTCTTT. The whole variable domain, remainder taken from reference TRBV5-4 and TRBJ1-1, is ETGVTQSPTHLIKTRGQQVTLRCSSQSGHNTVSWYQQALGQGPQFIFQYYREEENGRGNFPPRFSGLQFPNYSSELNVNALELDDSALYLCASSLEGVPNTEAFFGQGTRLTVV.

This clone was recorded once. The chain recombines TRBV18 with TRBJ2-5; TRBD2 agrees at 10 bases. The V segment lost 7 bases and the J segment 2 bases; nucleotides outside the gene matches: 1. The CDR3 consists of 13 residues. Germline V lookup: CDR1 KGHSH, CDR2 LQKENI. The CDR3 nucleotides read TGTGCCAGCTTTAGCGGGAGGCAAGAGACCCAGTACTTC. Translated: CASFSGRQETQYF. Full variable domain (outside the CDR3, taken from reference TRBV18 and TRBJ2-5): NAGVMQNPRHLVRRRGQEARLRCSPMKGHSHVYWYRQLPEEGLKFMVYLQKENIIDESGMPKERFSAEFPKEGPSILRIQQVVRGDSAAYFCASFSGRQETQYFGPGTRLLVL.

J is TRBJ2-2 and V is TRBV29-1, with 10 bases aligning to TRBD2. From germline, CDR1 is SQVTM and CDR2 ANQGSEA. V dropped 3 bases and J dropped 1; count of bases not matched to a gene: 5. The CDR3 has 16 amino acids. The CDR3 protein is CSVDLAGVGNTGELFF. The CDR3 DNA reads TGCAGCGTTGATCTAGCGGGAGTCGGGAACACCGGGGAGCTGTTTTTT.

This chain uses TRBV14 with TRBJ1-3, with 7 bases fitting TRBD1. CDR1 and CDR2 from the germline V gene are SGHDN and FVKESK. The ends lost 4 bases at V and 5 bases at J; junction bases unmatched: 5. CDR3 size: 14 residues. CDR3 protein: CASSRGTVRNTIYF. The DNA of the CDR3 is TGTGCCAGCAGCCGGGGGACAGTACGAAACACCATATATTTT.

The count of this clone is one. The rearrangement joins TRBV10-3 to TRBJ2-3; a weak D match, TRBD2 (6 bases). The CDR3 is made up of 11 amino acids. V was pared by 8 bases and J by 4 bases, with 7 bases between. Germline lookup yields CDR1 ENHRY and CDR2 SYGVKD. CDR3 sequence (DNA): TGTGCCATCTCGGGGGCAGATACGCAGTATTTT. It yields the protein CAISGADTQYF.

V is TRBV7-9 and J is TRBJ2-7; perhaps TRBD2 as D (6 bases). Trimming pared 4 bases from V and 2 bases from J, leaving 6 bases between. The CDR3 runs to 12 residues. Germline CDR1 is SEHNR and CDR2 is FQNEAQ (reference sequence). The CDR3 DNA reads TGTGCCAGCAGCTGGGGGGCCTACGAGCAGTACTTC. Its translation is CASSWGAYEQYF.

CDR3 protein: CASSLVQGRGELFF. CDR3 in DNA: TGTGCCAGCAGCTTGGTCCAAGGGAGAGGGGAGCTGTTTTTT. This sequence joins TRBV7-2 and TRBJ2-2, with a possible D match to TRBD2 (5 bases). Germline V CDR1 and CDR2: SGHTA, FQGNSA. The CDR3 consists of 14 residues. V gave up 3 bases and J gave up 8 bases, with 13 bases separating them.

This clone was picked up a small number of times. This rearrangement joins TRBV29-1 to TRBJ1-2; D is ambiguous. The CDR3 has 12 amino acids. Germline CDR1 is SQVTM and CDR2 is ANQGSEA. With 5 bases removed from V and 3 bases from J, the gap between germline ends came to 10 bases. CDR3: CSVRRGYYGYTF. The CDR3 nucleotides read TGCAGCGTTAGAAGAGGCTACTATGGCTACACCTTC.

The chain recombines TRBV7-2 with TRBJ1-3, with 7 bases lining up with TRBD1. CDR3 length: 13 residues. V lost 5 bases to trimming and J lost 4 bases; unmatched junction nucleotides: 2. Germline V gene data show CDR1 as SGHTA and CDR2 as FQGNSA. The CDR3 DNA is TGTGCCAGCAGCGGCAGGGGGGGAAACACCATATATTTT. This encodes CASSGRGGNTIYF.

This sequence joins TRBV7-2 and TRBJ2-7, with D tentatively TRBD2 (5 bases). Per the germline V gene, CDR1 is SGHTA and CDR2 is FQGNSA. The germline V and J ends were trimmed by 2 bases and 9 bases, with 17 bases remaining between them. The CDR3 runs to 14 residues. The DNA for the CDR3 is TGTGCCAGCAGCTTATTAGCGACTGGGATAGGGCAGTACTTC. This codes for CASSLLATGIGQYF.

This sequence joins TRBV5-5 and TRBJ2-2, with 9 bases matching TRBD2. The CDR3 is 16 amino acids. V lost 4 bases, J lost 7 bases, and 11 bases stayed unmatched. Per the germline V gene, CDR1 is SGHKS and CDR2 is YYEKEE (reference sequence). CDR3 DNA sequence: TGTGCCAGCAGCCCTACCGGGACTAGCTGGGTCGGGGAGCTGTTTTTT. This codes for CASSPTGTSWVGELFF.

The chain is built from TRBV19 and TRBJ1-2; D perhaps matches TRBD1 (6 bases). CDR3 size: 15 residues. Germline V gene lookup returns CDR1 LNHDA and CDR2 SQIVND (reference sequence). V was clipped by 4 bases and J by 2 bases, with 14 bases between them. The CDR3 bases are TGTGCCAGTAGTAACCTAGACAGGTCCAACTATGGCTACACCTTC. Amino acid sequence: CASSNLDRSNYGYTF.

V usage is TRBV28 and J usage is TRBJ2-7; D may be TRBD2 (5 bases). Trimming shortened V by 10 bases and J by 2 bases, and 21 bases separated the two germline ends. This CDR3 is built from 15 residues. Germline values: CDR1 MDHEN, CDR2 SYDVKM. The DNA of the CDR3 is TGTGCCACCGCGAGAAATCTGCGGGCCGCCTACGAGCAGTACTTC. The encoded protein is CATARNLRAAYEQYF.

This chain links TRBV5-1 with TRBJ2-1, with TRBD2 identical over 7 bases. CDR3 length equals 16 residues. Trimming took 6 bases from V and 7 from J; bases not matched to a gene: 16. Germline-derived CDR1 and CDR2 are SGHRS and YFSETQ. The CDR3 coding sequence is TGCGCCAGCATGTATATCCAGGGAGGACTAGGGAATGAGCAGTTCTTC. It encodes CASMYIQGGLGNEQFF.

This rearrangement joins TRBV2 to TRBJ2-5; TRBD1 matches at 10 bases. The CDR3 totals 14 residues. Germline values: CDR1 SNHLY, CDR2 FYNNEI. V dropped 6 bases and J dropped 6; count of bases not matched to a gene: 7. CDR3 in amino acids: CASRPGTGEKTQYF. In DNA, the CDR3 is TGTGCCAGCAGGCCCGGGACAGGGGAAAAGACCCAGTACTTC.

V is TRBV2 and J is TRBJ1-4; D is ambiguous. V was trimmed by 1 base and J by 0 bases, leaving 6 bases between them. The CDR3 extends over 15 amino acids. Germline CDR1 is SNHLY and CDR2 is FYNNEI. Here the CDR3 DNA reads TGTGCCAGCAGTGAAGGGGCAGCAACTAATGAAAAACTGTTTTTT. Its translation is CASSEGAATNEKLFF.

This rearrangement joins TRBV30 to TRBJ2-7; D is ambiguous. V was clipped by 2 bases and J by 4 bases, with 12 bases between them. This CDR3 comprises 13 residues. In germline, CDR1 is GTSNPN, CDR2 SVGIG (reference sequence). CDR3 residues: CAWSKAGSYEQYF. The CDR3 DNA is TGTGCCTGGAGTAAAGCCGGGTCGTACGAGCAGTACTTC.

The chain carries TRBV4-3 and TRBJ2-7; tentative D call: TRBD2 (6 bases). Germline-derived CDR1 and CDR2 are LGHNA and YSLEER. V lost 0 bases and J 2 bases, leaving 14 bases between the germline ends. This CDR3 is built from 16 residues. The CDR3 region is CASSQEVGSGPYEQYF. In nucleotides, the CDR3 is TGCGCCAGCAGCCAAGAAGTCGGTAGCGGCCCCTACGAGCAGTACTTC.